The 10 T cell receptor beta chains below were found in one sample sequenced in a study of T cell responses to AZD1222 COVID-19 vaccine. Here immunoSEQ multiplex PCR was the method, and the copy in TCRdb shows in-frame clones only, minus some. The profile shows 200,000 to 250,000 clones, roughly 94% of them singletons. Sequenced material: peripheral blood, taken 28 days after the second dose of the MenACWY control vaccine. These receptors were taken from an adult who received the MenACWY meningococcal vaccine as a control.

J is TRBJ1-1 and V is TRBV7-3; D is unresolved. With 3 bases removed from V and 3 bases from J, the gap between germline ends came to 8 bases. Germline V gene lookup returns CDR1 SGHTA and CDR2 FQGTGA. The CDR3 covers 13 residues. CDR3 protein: CASSFVVDTEAFF. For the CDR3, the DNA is TGTGCCAGCAGCTTCGTAGTGGACACTGAAGCTTTCTTT.

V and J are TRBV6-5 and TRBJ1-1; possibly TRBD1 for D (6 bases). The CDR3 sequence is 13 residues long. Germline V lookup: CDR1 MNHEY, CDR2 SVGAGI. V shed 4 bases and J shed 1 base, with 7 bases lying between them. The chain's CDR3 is CASSLTGNTEAFF. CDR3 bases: TGTGCCAGCAGTTTGACAGGGAACACTGAAGCTTTCTTT.

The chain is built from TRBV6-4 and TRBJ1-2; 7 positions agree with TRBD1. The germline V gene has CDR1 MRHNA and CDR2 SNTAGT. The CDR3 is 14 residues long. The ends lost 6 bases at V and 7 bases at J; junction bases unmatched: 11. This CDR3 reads CASRSTGATAGYTF. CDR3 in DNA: TGTGCCAGCAGATCCACAGGGGCAACAGCTGGCTACACCTTC.

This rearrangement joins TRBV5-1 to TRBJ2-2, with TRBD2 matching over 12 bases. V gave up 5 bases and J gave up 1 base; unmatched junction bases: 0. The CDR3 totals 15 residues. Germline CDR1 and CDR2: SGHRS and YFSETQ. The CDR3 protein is CASRLAGGNTGELFF. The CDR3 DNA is TGCGCCAGCAGACTAGCGGGAGGGAACACCGGGGAGCTGTTTTTT.

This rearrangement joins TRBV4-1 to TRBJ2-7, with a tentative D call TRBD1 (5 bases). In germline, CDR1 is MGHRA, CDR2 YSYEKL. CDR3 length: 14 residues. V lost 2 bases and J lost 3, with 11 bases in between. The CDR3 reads CASSQFQGSYEQYF. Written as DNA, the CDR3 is TGCGCCAGCAGCCAATTTCAGGGAAGCTACGAGCAGTACTTC.

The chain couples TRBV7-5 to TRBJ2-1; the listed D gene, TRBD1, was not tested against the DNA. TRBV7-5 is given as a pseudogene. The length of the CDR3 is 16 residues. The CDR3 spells CARSLPEGQGSNEQFF. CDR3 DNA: TGTGCCAGAAGCTTACCCGAAGGGCAGGGCAGTAATGAGCAGTTCTTC.

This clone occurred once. The CDR3 loop is CASSFLGSNTGELFF. In DNA form, the CDR3 reads TGTGCCAGCAGTTTCCTCGGCAGCAACACCGGGGAGCTGTTTTTT. The genes are TRBV28 and TRBJ2-2; no clear D gene. This CDR3 has 15 amino acids. Trimming pared 3 bases from V and 2 bases from J, leaving 10 bases between. The V gene's germline CDR1 is MDHEN and CDR2 SYDVKM.

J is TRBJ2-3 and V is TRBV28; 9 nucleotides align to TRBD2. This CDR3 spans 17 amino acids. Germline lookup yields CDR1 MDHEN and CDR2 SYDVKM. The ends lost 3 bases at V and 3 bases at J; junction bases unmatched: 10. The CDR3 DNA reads TGTGCCAGCAGTTTCGGGCCACCTAGCGGGGTGACAGATACGCAGTATTTT. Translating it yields CASSFGPPSGVTDTQYF.

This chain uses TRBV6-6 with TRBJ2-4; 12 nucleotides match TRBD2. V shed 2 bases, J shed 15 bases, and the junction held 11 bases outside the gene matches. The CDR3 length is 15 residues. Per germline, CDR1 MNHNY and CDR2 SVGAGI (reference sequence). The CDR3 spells CASSYPSGRAPYRYF. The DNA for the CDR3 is TGTGCCAGCAGTTACCCTAGCGGGAGGGCCCCATACCGGTACTTC.

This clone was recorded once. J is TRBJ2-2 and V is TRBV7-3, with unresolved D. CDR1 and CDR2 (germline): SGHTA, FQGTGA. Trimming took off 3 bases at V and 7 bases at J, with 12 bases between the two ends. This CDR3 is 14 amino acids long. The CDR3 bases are TGTGCCAGCAGCTTTCAAAGGGTTGGCGGGGAGCTGTTTTTT. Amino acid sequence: CASSFQRVGGELFF.